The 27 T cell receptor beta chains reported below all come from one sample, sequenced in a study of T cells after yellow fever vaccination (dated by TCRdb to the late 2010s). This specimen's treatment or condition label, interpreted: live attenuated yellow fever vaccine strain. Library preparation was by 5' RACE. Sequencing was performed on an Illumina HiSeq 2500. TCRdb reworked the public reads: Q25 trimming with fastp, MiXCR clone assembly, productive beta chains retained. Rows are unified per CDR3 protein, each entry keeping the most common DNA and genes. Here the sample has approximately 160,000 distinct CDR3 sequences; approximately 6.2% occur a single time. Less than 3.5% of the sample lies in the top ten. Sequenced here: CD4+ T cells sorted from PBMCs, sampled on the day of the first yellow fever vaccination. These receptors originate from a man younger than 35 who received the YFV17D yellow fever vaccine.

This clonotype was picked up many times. In DNA, the CDR3 is TGTGCCAGCAGCGACGACAGGCGGGTAACAGATACGCAGTATTTT. Translation: CASSDDRRVTDTQYF. V usage is TRBV2 and J usage is TRBJ2-3; the D gene is possibly TRBD1 (6 bases). Deletions cut 6 bases from V and 3 bases from J, with 16 bases between. The CDR3 sequence is 15 residues long. Germline V CDR1 and CDR2: SNHLY, FYNNEI.

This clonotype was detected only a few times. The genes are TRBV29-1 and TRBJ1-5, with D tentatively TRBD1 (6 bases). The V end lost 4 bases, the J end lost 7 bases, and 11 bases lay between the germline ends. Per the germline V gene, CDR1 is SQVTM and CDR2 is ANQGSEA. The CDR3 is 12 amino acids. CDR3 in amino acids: CSVGTGNQPQHF. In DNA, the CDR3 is TGCAGCGTTGGAACAGGGAACCAGCCCCAGCATTTT. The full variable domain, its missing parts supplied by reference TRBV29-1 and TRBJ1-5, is SAVISQKPSRDICQRGTSLTIQCQVDSQVTMMFWYRQQPGQSLTLIATANQGSEATYESGFVIDKFPISRPNLTFSTLTVSNMSPEDSSIYLCSVGTGNQPQHFGDGTRLSIL.

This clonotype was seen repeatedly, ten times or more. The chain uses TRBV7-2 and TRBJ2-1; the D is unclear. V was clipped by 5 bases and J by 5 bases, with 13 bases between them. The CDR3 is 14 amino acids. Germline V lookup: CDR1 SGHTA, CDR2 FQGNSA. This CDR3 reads CASSESRWNNEQFF. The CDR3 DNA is TGTGCCAGCAGCGAATCAAGATGGAACAATGAGCAGTTCTTC.

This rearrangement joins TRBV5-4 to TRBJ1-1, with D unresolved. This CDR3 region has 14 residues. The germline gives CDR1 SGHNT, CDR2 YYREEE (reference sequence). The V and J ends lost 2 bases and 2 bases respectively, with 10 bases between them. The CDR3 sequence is CASSFFQTNTEAFF. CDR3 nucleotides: TGTGCCAGCAGCTTTTTTCAGACTAACACTGAAGCTTTCTTT.

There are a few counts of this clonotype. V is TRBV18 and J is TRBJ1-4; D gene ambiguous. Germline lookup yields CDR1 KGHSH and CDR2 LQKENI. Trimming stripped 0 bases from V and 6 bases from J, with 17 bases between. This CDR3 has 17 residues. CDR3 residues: CASSPPGSLRSYEKLFF. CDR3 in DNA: TGTGCCAGCTCACCACCGGGGAGCTTGCGAAGTTATGAAAAACTGTTTTTT.

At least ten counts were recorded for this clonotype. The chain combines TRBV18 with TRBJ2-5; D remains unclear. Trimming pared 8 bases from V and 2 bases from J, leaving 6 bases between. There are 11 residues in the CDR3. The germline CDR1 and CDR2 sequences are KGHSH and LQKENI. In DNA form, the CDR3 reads TGTGCCAGCAGCCAACAAGAGACCCAGTACTTC. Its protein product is CASSQQETQYF.

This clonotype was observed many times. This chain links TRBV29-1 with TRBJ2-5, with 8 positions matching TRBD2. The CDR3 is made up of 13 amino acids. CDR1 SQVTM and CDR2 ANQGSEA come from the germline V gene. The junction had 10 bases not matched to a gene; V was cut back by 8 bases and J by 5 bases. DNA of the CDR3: TGCAGCTTCAAGCGGGGGCTGCTGGAGACCCAGTACTTC. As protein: CSFKRGLLETQYF.

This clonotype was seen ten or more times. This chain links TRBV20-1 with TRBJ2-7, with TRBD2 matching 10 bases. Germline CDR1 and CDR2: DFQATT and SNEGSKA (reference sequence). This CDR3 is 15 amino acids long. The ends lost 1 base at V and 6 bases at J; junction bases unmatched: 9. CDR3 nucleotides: TGCAGTGCTAGAGCCCCTAGCGGGGGTGGAGGCGAGCAGTACTTC. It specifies CSARAPSGGGGEQYF.

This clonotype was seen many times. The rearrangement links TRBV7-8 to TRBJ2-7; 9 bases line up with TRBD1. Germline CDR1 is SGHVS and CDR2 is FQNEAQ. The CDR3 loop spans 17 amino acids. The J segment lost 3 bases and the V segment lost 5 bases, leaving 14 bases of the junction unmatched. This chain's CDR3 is CASSRNGFGTGRYEQYV. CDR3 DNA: TGTGCCAGCAGCCGAAATGGGTTCGGGACAGGGCGCTACGAGCAGTACGTC.

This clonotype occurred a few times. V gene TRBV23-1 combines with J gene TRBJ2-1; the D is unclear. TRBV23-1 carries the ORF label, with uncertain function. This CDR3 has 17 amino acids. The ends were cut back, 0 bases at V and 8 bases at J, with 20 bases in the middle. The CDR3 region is CASSQSERTAPRDEQFF. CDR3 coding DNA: TGCGCCAGCAGTCAATCAGAGCGAACAGCCCCTAGAGATGAGCAGTTCTTC.

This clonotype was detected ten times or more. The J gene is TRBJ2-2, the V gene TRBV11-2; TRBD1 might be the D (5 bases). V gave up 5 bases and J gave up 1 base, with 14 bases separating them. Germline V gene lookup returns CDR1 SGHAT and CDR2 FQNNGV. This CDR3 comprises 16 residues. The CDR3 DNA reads TGTGCCAGCAGCCACCAGACCCAGGGGAACACCGGGGAGCTGTTTTTT. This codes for CASSHQTQGNTGELFF.

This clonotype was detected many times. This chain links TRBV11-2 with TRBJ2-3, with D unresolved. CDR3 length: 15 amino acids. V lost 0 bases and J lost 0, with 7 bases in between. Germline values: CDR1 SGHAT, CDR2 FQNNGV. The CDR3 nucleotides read TGTGCCAGCAGCTTAGATATTTCTAGCACAGATACGCAGTATTTT. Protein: CASSLDISSTDTQYF.

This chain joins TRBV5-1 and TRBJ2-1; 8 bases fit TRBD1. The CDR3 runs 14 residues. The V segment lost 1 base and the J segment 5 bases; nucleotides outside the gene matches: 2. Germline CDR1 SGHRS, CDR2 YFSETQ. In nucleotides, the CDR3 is TGCGCCAGCAGCTTGAGGGGACAGGACAATGAGCAGTTCTTC. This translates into CASSLRGQDNEQFF.

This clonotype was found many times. The CDR3 coding sequence is TGTGCCAGTAGTGACAGGGCGTTGGAGACCCAGTACTTC. Its protein is CASSDRALETQYF. The chain employs TRBV19 and TRBJ2-5, with TRBD1 identical over 7 bases. The ends lost 5 bases at V and 5 bases at J; junction bases unmatched: 5. CDR1 and CDR2 (germline): LNHDA, SQIVND (reference sequence). CDR3 length: 13 amino acids.

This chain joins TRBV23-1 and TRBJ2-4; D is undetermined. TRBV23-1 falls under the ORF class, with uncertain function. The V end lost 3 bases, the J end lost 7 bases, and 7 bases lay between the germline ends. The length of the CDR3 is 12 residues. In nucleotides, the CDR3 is TGCGCCAGCAGTCAGCAACGGAACATTCAGTACTTC. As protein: CASSQQRNIQYF.

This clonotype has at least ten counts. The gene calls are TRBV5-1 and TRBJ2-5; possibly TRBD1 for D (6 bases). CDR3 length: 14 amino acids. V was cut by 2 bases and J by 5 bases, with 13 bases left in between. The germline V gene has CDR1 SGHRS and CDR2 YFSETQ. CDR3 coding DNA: TGCGCCAGCAGCTTACAGGGAGTGGAGGAGACCCAGTACTTC. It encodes CASSLQGVEETQYF.

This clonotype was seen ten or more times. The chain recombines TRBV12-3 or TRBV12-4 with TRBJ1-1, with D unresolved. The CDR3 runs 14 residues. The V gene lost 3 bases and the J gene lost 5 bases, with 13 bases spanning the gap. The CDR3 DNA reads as TGTGCCAGCAGTTTTTGGCAGGCAGAAACTGAAGCTTTCTTT. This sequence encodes CASSFWQAETEAFF.

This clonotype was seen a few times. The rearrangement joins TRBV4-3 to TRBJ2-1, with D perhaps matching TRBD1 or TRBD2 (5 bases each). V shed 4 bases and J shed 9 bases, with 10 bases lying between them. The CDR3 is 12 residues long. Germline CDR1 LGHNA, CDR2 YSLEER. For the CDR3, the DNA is TGCGCCAGCAGCCGAGGGGTTAGTGAGCAGTTCTTC. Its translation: CASSRGVSEQFF.

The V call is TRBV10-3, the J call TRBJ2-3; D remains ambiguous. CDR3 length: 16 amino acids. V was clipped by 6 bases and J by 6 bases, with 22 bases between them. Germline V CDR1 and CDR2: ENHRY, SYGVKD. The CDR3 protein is CAIRPRFGSESDTQYF. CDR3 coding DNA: TGTGCCATCAGACCCCGGTTCGGGTCGGAGTCGGATACGCAGTATTTT.

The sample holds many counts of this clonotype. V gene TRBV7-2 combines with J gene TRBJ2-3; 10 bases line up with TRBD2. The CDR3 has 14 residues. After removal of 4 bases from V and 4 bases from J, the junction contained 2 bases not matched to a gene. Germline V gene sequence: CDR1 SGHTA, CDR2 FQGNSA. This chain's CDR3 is CASSSGTSADTQYF. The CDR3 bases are TGTGCCAGCAGCTCTGGGACTAGCGCAGATACGCAGTATTTT. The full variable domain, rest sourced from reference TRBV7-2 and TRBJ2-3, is GAGVSQSPSNKVTEKGKDVELRCDPISGHTALYWYRQSLGQGLEFLIYFQGNSAPDKSGLPSDRFSAERTGGSVSTLTIQRTQQEDSAVYLCASSSGTSADTQYFGPGTRLTVL.

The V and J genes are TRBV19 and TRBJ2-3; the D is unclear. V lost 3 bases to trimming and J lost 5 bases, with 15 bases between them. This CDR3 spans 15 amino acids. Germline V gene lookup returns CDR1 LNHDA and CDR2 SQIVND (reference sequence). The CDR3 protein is CASSISRAAGDTQYF. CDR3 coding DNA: TGTGCCAGTAGTATCTCACGGGCAGCTGGAGATACGCAGTATTTT.

CDR3 in amino acids: CASSLVGPGEKLFF. CDR3 coding DNA: TGCGCCAGCAGCTTGGTTGGGCCGGGGGAAAAACTGTTTTTT. The chain links TRBV5-1 to TRBJ1-4; D unresolved. Germline V gene data show CDR1 as SGHRS and CDR2 as YFSETQ. This CDR3 comprises 14 residues. V lost 0 bases, J lost 8 bases, and 11 bases lay in between.

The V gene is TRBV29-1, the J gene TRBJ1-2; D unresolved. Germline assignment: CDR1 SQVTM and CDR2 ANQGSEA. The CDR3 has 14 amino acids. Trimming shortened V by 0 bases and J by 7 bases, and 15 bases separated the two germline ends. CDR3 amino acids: CSVEDRARTAGYTF. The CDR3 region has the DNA TGCAGCGTTGAAGATCGCGCGAGGACGGCTGGCTACACCTTC. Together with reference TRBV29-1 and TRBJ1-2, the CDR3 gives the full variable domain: SAVISQKPSRDICQRGTSLTIQCQVDSQVTMMFWYRQQPGQSLTLIATANQGSEATYESGFVIDKFPISRPNLTFSTLTVSNMSPEDSSIYLCSVEDRARTAGYTFGSGTRLTVV.

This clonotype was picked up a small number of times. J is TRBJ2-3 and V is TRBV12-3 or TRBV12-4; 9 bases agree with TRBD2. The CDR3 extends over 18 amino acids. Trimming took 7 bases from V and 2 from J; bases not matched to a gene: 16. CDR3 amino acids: CASTTRWVERGVTDTQYF. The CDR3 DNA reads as TGTGCCAGCACTACTCGGTGGGTCGAGCGGGGGGTCACAGATACGCAGTATTTT.

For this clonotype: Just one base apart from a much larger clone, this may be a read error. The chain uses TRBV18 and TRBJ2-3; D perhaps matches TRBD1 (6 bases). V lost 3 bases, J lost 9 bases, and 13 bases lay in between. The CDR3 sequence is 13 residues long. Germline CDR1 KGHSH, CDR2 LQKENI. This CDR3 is CASSPRDMDTQYF. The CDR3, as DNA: TGTGCCAGCTCACCCCGGGACATGGACACGCAGTATTTT.

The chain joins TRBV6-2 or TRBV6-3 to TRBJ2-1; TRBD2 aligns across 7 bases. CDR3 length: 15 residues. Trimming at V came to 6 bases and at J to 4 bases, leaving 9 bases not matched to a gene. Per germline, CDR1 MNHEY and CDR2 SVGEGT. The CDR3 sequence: CASRSWGGGYNEQFF. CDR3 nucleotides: TGTGCCAGCAGGTCCTGGGGGGGGGGATACAATGAGCAGTTCTTC.

This CDR3 is CASSTTGQETQYF. The CDR3 coding sequence is TGTGCCAGCAGCACGACAGGGCAAGAGACCCAGTACTTC. V and J are TRBV5-5 and TRBJ2-5; 7 positions agree with TRBD1. This CDR3 has 13 amino acids. Unmatched junction bases numbered 2, after V lost 4 bases and J lost 2 bases. Germline loops: CDR1 SGHKS, CDR2 YYEKEE (reference sequence).